Sequencing of this TCR beta chain was carried out in a study of cytomegalovirus exposure and HLA in healthy donors. Concerning this clone itself: The antigen is unknown.

Use of 60 Vbeta and 13 Jbeta primers characterized the PCR. Clones were read by immunoSEQ multiplex PCR, and TCRdb kept only the in-frame ones, dropping some. In all, the sample yields 110,000 to 150,000 clones. Overall study findings and caveats: There were some public TCRs occurring in many donors, but most TCR sequences were rare. Versus the approximately 670-donor mean, an Asian-associated ancestry cluster reportedly showed fewer N-insertions in a later analysis. Clonal expansion was found to be greater in HLA-associated TCR beta chains than in equally common others in a later analysis.

Trimming took 0 bases from V and 0 from J, leaving 8 bases between them. The germline CDR1 and CDR2 sequences are MNHEY and SVGAGI. The CDR3 runs 15 residues. Source material: PBMCs. The chain links TRBV6-5 to TRBJ1-1; no clear D gene. The origin of this receptor is a male donor in good health and CMV-seronegative. The CDR3 nucleotides are TGTGCCAGCAGTTACTCGTCAGCGTTGAACACTGAAGCTTTCTTT. It codes for CASSYSSALNTEAFF.